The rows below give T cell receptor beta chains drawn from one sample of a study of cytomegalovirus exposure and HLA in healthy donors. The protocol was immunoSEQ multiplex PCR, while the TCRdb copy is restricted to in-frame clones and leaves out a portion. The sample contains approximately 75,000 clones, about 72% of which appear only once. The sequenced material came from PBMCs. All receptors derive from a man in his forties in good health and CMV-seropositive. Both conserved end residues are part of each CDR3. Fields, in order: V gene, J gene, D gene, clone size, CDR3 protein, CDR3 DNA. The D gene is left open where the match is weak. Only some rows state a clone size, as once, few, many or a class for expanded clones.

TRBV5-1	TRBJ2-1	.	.	CASSLGTRGVYNEQFF	TGCGCCAGCAGCTTGGGGACGCGGGGCGTCTACAATGAGCAGTTCTTC
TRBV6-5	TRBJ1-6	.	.	CASSRTVPSPLHF	TGTGCCAGCAGCCGGACAGTACCTTCACCCCTCCACTTT
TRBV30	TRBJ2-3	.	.	CAYGDKYTDTQYF	TGTGCCTACGGGGACAAATACACAGATACGCAGTATTTT
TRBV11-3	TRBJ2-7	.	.	CASSQRRKAAYEQYF	TGTGCCAGTAGCCAGAGGCGGAAGGCGGCCTACGAGCAGTACTTC
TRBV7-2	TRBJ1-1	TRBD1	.	CATVRQGTVTEAFF	TGTGCCACAGTAAGACAGGGCACTGTCACTGAAGCTTTCTTT
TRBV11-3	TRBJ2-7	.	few	CASSQKRKRAYEQYF	TGTGCCAGTAGCCAGAAGCGGAAGAGGGCATACGAGCAGTACTTC
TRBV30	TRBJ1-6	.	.	CAWSMTVTSYNSPLHF	TGTGCCTGGAGCATGACAGTGACCTCCTATAATTCACCCCTCCACTTT
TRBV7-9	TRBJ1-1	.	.	CASSPNRGNKYTEAFF	TGTGCCAGCAGCCCCAATAGGGGAAATAAGTACACTGAAGCTTTCTTT
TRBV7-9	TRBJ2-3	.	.	CASSLVRDTDTQYF	TGTGCCAGCAGCTTAGTCAGGGACACAGATACGCAGTATTTT
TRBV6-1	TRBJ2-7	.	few	CASSMTVNYEQYF	TGTGCCAGCAGTATGACAGTGAACTACGAGCAGTACTTC